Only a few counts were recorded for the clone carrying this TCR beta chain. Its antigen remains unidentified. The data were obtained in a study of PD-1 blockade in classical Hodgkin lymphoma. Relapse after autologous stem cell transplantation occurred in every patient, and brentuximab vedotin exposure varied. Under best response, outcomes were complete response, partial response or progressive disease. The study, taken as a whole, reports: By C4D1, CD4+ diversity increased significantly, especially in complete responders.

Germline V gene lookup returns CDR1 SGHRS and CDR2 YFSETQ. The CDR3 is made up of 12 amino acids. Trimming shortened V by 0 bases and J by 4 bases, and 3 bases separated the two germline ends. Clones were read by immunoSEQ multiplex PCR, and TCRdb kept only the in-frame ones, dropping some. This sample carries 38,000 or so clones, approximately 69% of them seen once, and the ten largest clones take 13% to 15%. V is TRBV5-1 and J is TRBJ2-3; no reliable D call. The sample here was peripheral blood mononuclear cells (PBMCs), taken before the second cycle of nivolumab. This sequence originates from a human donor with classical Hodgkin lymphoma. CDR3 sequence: CASSLEADTQYF. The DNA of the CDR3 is TGCGCCAGCAGCTTGGAGGCAGATACGCAGTATTTT. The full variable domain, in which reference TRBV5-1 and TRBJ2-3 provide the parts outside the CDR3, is KAGVTQTPRYLIKTRGQQVTLSCSPISGHRSVSWYQQTPGQGLQFLFEYFSETQRNKGNFPGRFSGRQFSNSRSEMNVSTLELGDSALYLCASSLEADTQYFGPGTRLTVL.